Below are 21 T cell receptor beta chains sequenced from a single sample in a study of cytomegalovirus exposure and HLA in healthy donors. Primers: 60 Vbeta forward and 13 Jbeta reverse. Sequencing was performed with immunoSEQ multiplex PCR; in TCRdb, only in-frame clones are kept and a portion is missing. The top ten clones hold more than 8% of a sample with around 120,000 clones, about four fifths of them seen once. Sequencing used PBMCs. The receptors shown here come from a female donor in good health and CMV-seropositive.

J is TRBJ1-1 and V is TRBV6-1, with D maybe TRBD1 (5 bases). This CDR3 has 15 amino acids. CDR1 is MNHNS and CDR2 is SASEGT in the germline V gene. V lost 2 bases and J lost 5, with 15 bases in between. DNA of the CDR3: TGTGCCAGCAGTGAATTGAGGGGCGGGGCTACTGAAGCTTTCTTT. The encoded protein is CASSELRGGATEAFF.

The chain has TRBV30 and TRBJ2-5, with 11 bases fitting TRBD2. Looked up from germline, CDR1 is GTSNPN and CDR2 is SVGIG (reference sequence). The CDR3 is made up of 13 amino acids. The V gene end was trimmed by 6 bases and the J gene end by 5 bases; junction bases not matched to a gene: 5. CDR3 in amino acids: CACGTSGEETQYF. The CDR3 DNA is TGTGCCTGCGGGACTAGCGGAGAGGAGACCCAGTACTTC.

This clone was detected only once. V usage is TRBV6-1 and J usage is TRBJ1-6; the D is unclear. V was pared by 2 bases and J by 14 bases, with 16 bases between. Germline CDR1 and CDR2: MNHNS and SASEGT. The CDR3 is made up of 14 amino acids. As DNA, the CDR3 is TGTGCCAGCAGTGAATCATTTAATATCGAGTCCCTCCACTTT. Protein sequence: CASSESFNIESLHF.

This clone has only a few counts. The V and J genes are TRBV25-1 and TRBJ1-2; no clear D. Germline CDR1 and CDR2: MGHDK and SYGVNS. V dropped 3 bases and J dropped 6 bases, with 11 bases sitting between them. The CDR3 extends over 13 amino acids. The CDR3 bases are TGTGCCAGCAGTGATTCGAGAGCGAATGGCTACACCTTC. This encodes CASSDSRANGYTF.

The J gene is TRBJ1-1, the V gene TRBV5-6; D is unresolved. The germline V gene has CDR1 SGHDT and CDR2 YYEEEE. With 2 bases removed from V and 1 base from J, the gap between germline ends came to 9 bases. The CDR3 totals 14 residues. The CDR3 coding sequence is TGTGCCAGCAGCTTTAGTCAGGAGAACACTGAAGCTTTCTTT. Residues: CASSFSQENTEAFF.

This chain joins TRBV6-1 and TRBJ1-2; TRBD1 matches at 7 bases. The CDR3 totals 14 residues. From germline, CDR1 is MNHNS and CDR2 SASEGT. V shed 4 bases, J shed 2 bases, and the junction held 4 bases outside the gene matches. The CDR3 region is CASSAGQANYGYTF. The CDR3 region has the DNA TGTGCCAGCAGTGCCGGACAGGCGAACTATGGCTACACCTTC.

CDR3 DNA: TGTGCCAGCAGCGTAAGGCCAGGGATTTTTAACTATGGCTACACCTTC. Translated: CASSVRPGIFNYGYTF. The chain uses TRBV9 and TRBJ1-2; possible D gene TRBD1, 5 bases. This CDR3 contains 16 residues. Germline V gives CDR1 SGDLS, CDR2 YYNGEE. V lost 1 base and J lost 1, with 14 bases in between.

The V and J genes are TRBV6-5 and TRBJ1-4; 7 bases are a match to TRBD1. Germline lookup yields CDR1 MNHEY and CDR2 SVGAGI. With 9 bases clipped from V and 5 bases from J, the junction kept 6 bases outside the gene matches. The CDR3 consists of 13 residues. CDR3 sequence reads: CASRGTVNEKLFF. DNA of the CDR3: TGTGCCAGTAGGGGGACAGTCAATGAAAAACTGTTTTTT.

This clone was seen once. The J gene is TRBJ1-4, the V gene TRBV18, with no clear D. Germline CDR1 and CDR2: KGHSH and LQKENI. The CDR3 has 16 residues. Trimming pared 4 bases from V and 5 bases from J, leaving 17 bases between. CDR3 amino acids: CASSLYDLQANEKLFF. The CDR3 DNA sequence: TGTGCCAGCTCACTTTACGATCTTCAGGCCAATGAAAAACTGTTTTTT. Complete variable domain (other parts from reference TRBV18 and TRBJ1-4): NAGVMQNPRHLVRRRGQEARLRCSPMKGHSHVYWYRQLPEEGLKFMVYLQKENIIDESGMPKERFSAEFPKEGPSILRIQQVVRGDSAAYFCASSLYDLQANEKLFFGSGTQLSVL.

The CDR3 DNA sequence: TGTGCCAGCAGTTTAGGCGGGAGTAGCACAGATACGCAGTATTTT. This sequence encodes CASSLGGSSTDTQYF. J is TRBJ2-3 and V is TRBV28; TRBD2 matches 7 bases. CDR3 length equals 15 residues. Germline assignment: CDR1 MDHEN and CDR2 SYDVKM. The J segment lost 0 bases and the V segment lost 2 bases, leaving 2 bases of the junction unmatched.

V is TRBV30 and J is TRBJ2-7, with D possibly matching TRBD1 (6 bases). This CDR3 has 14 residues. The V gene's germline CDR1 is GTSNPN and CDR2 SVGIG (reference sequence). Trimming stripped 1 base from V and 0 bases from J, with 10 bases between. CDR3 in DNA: TGTGCCTGGAGTGGGACAGTAAACTCCTACGAGCAGTACTTC. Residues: CAWSGTVNSYEQYF.

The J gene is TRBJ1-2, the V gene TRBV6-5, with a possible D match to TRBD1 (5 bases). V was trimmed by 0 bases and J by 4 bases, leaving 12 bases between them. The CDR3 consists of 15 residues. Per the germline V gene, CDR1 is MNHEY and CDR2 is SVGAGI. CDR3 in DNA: TGTGCCAGCAGTTACTCCCAGGGTGCCTTCTATGGCTACACCTTC. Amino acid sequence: CASSYSQGAFYGYTF.

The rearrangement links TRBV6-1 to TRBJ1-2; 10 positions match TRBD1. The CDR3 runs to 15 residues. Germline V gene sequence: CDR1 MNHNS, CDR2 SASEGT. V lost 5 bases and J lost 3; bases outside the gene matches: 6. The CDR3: CASSHDGTGDYGYTF. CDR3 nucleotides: TGTGCCAGCAGTCACGACGGGACAGGGGACTATGGCTACACCTTC.

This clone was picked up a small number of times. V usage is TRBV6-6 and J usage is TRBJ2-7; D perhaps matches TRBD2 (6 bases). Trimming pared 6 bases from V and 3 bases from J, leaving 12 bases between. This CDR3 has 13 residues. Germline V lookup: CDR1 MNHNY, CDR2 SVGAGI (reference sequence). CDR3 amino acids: CASRPPGVYEQYF. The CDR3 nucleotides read TGTGCCAGCAGGCCTCCGGGAGTCTACGAGCAGTACTTC.

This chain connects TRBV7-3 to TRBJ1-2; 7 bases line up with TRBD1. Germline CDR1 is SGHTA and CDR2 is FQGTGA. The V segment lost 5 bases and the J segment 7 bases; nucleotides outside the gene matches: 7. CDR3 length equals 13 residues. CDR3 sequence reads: CASSAGTAVGYTF. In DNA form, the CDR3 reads TGTGCCAGCAGCGCCGGGACAGCGGTTGGCTACACCTTC.

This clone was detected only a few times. CDR3 bases: TGTGCCAGCAGCCGCGGGGTGGGACAGGTCGGTGAAAAACTGTTTTTT. It encodes CASSRGVGQVGEKLFF. This rearrangement joins TRBV5-4 to TRBJ1-4, with 8 bases lining up with TRBD1. This CDR3 has 16 residues. Trimming took 4 bases from V and 7 from J; bases not matched to a gene: 12. Germline CDR1 is SGHNT and CDR2 is YYREEE (reference sequence).

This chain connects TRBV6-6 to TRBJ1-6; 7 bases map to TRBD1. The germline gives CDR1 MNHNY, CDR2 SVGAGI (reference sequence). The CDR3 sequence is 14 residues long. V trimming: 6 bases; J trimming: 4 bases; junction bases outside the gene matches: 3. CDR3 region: CASSDREYNSPLHF. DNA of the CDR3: TGTGCCAGCAGCGACAGGGAGTATAATTCACCCCTCCACTTT.

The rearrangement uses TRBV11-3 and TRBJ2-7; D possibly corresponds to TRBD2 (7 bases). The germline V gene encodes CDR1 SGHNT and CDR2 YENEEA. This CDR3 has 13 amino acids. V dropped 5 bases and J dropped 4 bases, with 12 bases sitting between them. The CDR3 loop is CASSRRGGYEQYF. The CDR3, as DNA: TGTGCCAGCAGCCGAAGGGGGGGGTACGAGCAGTACTTC.

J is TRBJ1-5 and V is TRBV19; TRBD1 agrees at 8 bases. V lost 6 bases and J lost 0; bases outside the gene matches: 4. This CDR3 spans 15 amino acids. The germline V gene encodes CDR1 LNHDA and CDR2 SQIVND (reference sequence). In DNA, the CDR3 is TGTGCCAGTAGCCAGGGACAGGTTAGCAATCAGCCCCAGCATTTT. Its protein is CASSQGQVSNQPQHF.

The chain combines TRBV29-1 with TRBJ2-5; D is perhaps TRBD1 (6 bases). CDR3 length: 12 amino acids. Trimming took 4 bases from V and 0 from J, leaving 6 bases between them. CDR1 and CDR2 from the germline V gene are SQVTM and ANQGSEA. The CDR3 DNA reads TGCAGCGTTGGGGACAACCAAGAGACCCAGTACTTC. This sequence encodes CSVGDNQETQYF.

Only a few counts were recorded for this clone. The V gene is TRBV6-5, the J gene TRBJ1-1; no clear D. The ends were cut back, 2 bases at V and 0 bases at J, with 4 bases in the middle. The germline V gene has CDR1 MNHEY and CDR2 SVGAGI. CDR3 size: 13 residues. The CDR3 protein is CASSYQMNTEAFF. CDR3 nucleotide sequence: TGTGCCAGCAGTTACCAGATGAACACTGAAGCTTTCTTT.